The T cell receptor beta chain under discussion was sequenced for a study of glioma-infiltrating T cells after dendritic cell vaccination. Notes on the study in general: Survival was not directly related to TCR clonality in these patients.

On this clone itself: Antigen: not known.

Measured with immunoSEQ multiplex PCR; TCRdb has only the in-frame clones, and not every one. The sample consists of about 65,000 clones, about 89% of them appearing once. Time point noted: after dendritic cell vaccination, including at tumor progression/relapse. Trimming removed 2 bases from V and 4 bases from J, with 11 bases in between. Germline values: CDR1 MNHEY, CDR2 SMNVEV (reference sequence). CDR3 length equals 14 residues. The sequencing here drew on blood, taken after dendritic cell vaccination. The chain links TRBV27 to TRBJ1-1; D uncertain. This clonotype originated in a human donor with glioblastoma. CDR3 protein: CASSLREKGTEAFF. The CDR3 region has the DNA TGTGCCAGCAGTTTAAGGGAGAAGGGCACTGAAGCTTTCTTT.